This T cell receptor (beta chain) was documented in a study of persistence of HIV-infected CD4 T cells. An overlapping HIV-1 Gag peptide pool stimulated these cells at roughly 0.97 ug/peptide/mL. Sorting of responding CD4+ T cells relied on upregulated CD40 ligand together with CD69. CD8+ T cells were removed from PBMCs prior to stimulation. V gave up 5 bases and J gave up 6 bases, with 14 bases separating them. The CDR3 sequence is 14 residues long. Germline lookup yields CDR1 MNHEY and CDR2 SVGAGI. This was the immunoSEQ version 4 assay in survey mode. Sequenced by immunoSEQ multiplex PCR; TCRdb stores in-frame clones only, minus some. This table has about 20,000 clones, 60% to 80% appearing once. This clone was seen a few times. Its antigen is not identified.

The specimen was CD4+ T cells sorted from PBMCs after 18-hour stimulation, collected from a patient who received antiretroviral therapy. The rearrangement uses TRBV6-5 and TRBJ1-5; a possible D gene is TRBD1 (6 bases). The sequence was collected from an adult woman with HIV who was CMV-seropositive. The CDR3 loop reads CASSSNRAAQPQHF. The CDR3 DNA sequence: TGTGCCAGCAGTAGTAACAGGGCTGCTCAGCCCCAGCATTTT.